These T cell receptor beta chains were read from a single sample in a study of T cell repertoires in cytomegalovirus infection. These receptors have no known antigen. Using its own MiXCR run on the reads, TCRdb lists one record per CDR3 protein. The table shows about 770,000 distinct CDR3 sequences, with almost 30% occurring only once. Specimen: cultured CD8+ T cells from PBMCs, collected from culture after CMV antigen stimulation. The receptors originated from a human donor in good health (CMV status not recorded). Some clones in this sample may be carry-over from other donors' samples. Each CDR3 is given with its conserved first and last residue. A D gene is named only where the DNA matches it firmly. Size is stated for part of the rows, as once, few or many counts, or as a class when the clone is expanded.

D gene: NA
J gene: TRBJ2-1
clone size: NA
V gene: TRBV6-2/TRBV6-3
CDR3 length: 16
CDR3 DNA: TGTGCCAGCAGTTCGATTGGACTGTCCTCCTACAATGAGCAGTTCTTC
CDR3 protein: CASSSIGLSSYNEQFF

D gene: NA
J gene: TRBJ1-6
clone size: few
V gene: TRBV28
CDR3 length: 16
CDR3 DNA: TGTGCCAGCAGTTTGTGGGACACCTTAAGAAACTCACCCCTCCACTTT
CDR3 protein: CASSLWDTLRNSPLHF

D gene: TRBD1
J gene: TRBJ2-5
clone size: NA
V gene: TRBV19
CDR3 length: 14
CDR3 DNA: TGTGCCAGTACAGGACAGGGGTACCAAGAGACCCAGTACTTC
CDR3 protein: CASTGQGYQETQYF

D gene: NA
J gene: TRBJ2-1
clone size: few
V gene: TRBV27
CDR3 length: 15
CDR3 DNA: TGTGCCAGCAGTTTATCCAGAGGGCCAGTCGATGAGCAGTTCTTC
CDR3 protein: CASSLSRGPVDEQFF

D gene: TRBD1
J gene: TRBJ1-2
clone size: few
V gene: TRBV4-1
CDR3 length: 15
CDR3 DNA: TGCGCCAGCAGCCACACCGGGACAGGGGACTATGGCTACACCTTC
CDR3 protein: CASSHTGTGDYGYTF

D gene: NA
J gene: TRBJ1-1
clone size: many
V gene: TRBV7-8
CDR3 length: 15
CDR3 DNA: TGTGCCAGCAGCTTAGGGAGGGTCGGGAACACTGAAGCTTTCTTT
CDR3 protein: CASSLGRVGNTEAFF

D gene: NA
J gene: TRBJ2-7
clone size: NA
V gene: TRBV12-3/TRBV12-4
CDR3 length: 16
CDR3 DNA: TGTGCCAGCAGTTTTCTCACGGGGGCTGCCTCCTACGAGCAGTACTTC
CDR3 protein: CASSFLTGAASYEQYF

D gene: NA
J gene: TRBJ2-3
clone size: few
V gene: TRBV12-5
CDR3 length: 15
CDR3 DNA: TGTGCTAGTGATTGGACCGAATCTAGCACAGATACGCAGTATTTT
CDR3 protein: CASDWTESSTDTQYF

D gene: NA
J gene: TRBJ2-1
clone size: few
V gene: TRBV4-2
CDR3 length: 17
CDR3 DNA: TGTGCCAGCAGCCAGTCCAGGACTATACGAGGCTACAATGAGCAGTTCTTC
CDR3 protein: CASSQSRTIRGYNEQFF

D gene: TRBD1
J gene: TRBJ2-3
clone size: NA
V gene: TRBV6-2/TRBV6-3
CDR3 length: 14
CDR3 DNA: TGTGCCACAGAGACAGGGGACACGTGGGATACGCAGTATTTT
CDR3 protein: CATETGDTWDTQYF

D gene: TRBD1
J gene: TRBJ2-1
clone size: many
V gene: TRBV7-8
CDR3 length: 16
CDR3 DNA: TGTGCCAGCAGCGGGACGACAGGGGGCTCCTACAATGAGCAGTTCTTC
CDR3 protein: CASSGTTGGSYNEQFF

D gene: TRBD2
J gene: TRBJ2-2
clone size: few
V gene: TRBV7-6
CDR3 length: 16
CDR3 DNA: TGTGCCAGCAGTTTATTAGCGGGGGATAACACCGGGGAGCTGTTTTTT
CDR3 protein: CASSLLAGDNTGELFF

D gene: NA
J gene: TRBJ1-1
clone size: NA
V gene: TRBV5-5
CDR3 length: 15
CDR3 DNA: TGTGCCAGCAGCTTCCACAGGGATATGAACACTGAAGCTTTCTTT
CDR3 protein: CASSFHRDMNTEAFF

D gene: NA
J gene: TRBJ2-1
clone size: few
V gene: TRBV6-6
CDR3 length: 12
CDR3 DNA: TGTGCCAGCACTCTAGGGTACAATGAGCAGTTCTTC
CDR3 protein: CASTLGYNEQFF

D gene: NA
J gene: TRBJ2-1
clone size: NA
V gene: TRBV25-1
CDR3 length: 15
CDR3 DNA: TGTGCCAGCAGTGATCCGGGGGGCTCGGAAAATGAGCAGTTCTTC
CDR3 protein: CASSDPGGSENEQFF

D gene: TRBD1
J gene: TRBJ2-7
clone size: many
V gene: TRBV19
CDR3 length: 13
CDR3 DNA: TGTGCCAGTAGTCCGGGACAGAGCTACGAGCAGTACTTC
CDR3 protein: CASSPGQSYEQYF

D gene: NA
J gene: TRBJ1-2
clone size: NA
V gene: TRBV2
CDR3 length: 13
CDR3 DNA: TGTGCCAGCAGTGAAAAGATCATCTATGGCTACACCTTC
CDR3 protein: CASSEKIIYGYTF

D gene: NA
J gene: TRBJ2-3
clone size: NA
V gene: TRBV6-6
CDR3 length: 15
CDR3 DNA: TGTGCCAGCAGCTACGGGACGGTGGGGCCCGATACGCAGTATTTT
CDR3 protein: CASSYGTVGPDTQYF

D gene: NA
J gene: TRBJ1-2
clone size: NA
V gene: TRBV10-2
CDR3 length: 14
CDR3 DNA: TGCGCCAGCAAGAAGGAAGGTCTAAAAAATGGCTACACCTTC
CDR3 protein: CASKKEGLKNGYTF

D gene: NA
J gene: TRBJ2-4
clone size: few
V gene: TRBV7-9
CDR3 length: 13
CDR3 DNA: TGTGCCAGCAGCTTAGGCAGGGAAAACATTCAGTACTTC
CDR3 protein: CASSLGRENIQYF

D gene: NA
J gene: TRBJ2-1
clone size: NA
V gene: TRBV10-3
CDR3 length: 16
CDR3 DNA: TGTGCCATCAGTCCCCGGGACCGATTAACCTACAATGAGCAGTTCTTC
CDR3 protein: CAISPRDRLTYNEQFF

D gene: TRBD2
J gene: TRBJ2-1
clone size: many
V gene: TRBV7-8
CDR3 length: 17
CDR3 DNA: TGTGCCAGCAGTCATCTAGCGGAAGCTGTCTCCTACAATGAGCAGTTCTTC
CDR3 protein: CASSHLAEAVSYNEQFF

D gene: NA
J gene: TRBJ1-1
clone size: NA
V gene: TRBV19
CDR3 length: 11
CDR3 DNA: TGTGCCAGCTGGGACGGAGATGAAGCTTTCTTT
CDR3 protein: CASWDGDEAFF

D gene: TRBD2
J gene: TRBJ2-3
clone size: NA
V gene: TRBV19
CDR3 length: 18
CDR3 DNA: TGTGCCAGTAGTGTAGGCCTCGTTGAGCGGGGAGAAACAGATACGCAGTATTTT
CDR3 protein: CASSVGLVERGETDTQYF

D gene: NA
J gene: TRBJ2-3
clone size: few
V gene: TRBV7-9
CDR3 length: 15
CDR3 DNA: TGTGCCAGCACCATGGACTCCTACGAGACAGATACGCAGTATTTT
CDR3 protein: CASTMDSYETDTQYF

D gene: TRBD2
J gene: TRBJ2-3
clone size: NA
V gene: TRBV28
CDR3 length: 16
CDR3 DNA: TGTACCAGCAGTTCCGTAGCGGGGCCTAGCACAGATACGCAGTATTTT
CDR3 protein: CTSSSVAGPSTDTQYF

D gene: NA
J gene: TRBJ2-6
clone size: NA
V gene: TRBV7-9
CDR3 length: 15
CDR3 DNA: TGTGCCAGCAGCCCTAAAACCCCCGGGGCCAACGTCCTGACTTTC
CDR3 protein: CASSPKTPGANVLTF

D gene: TRBD1
J gene: TRBJ1-2
clone size: NA
V gene: TRBV6-2/TRBV6-3
CDR3 length: 15
CDR3 DNA: TGTGCCAGCGGCATCCTCGGACAGGGTAACTATGGCTACACCTTC
CDR3 protein: CASGILGQGNYGYTF

D gene: TRBD2
J gene: TRBJ2-1
clone size: NA
V gene: TRBV27
CDR3 length: 16
CDR3 DNA: TGTGCCAGCAGTCCGTCGACTAGCGGGGGGGCCGATGAGCAGTTCTTC
CDR3 protein: CASSPSTSGGADEQFF

D gene: TRBD2
J gene: TRBJ2-1
clone size: many
V gene: TRBV11-2
CDR3 length: 16
CDR3 DNA: TGTGCCAGCAGCCTCCCGGGGGAGGGGACCTACAATGAGCAGTTCTTC
CDR3 protein: CASSLPGEGTYNEQFF

D gene: NA
J gene: TRBJ1-2
clone size: NA
V gene: TRBV7-9
CDR3 length: 12
CDR3 DNA: TGTGCCAGCAGCTCCCGGGAGTACGGCTACACCTTC
CDR3 protein: CASSSREYGYTF

D gene: NA
J gene: TRBJ2-7
clone size: NA
V gene: TRBV20-1
CDR3 length: 11
CDR3 DNA: TGCAGTGCTAGTCCCTCGGGCGAGCAGTACTTC
CDR3 protein: CSASPSGEQYF

D gene: TRBD1
J gene: TRBJ1-2
clone size: few
V gene: TRBV27
CDR3 length: 13
CDR3 DNA: TGTGCCAGCAGTTTTCAGGCAGGGGGCGGCTACACCTTC
CDR3 protein: CASSFQAGGGYTF

D gene: TRBD2
J gene: TRBJ2-4
clone size: NA
V gene: TRBV6-5
CDR3 length: 16
CDR3 DNA: TGTGCCAGCAGTTCCGCGACTAGCGGGGGGGCCCTTATTCAGTACTTC
CDR3 protein: CASSSATSGGALIQYF

D gene: NA
J gene: TRBJ1-4
clone size: few
V gene: TRBV6-2/TRBV6-3
CDR3 length: 13
CDR3 DNA: TGTGCCAGCAGTTACGTCTTTGAGGAAAAACTGTTTTTT
CDR3 protein: CASSYVFEEKLFF

D gene: NA
J gene: TRBJ2-7
clone size: few
V gene: TRBV19
CDR3 length: 14
CDR3 DNA: TGTGCCAGTAGTCAGGCGGCAGGCTCCTACGAGCAGTACTTC
CDR3 protein: CASSQAAGSYEQYF

D gene: TRBD2
J gene: TRBJ2-1
clone size: NA
V gene: TRBV7-6
CDR3 length: 15
CDR3 DNA: TGTGCCAGCAGGTCGACTAGCGGGGGGGCGGCTGAGCAGTTCTTC
CDR3 protein: CASRSTSGGAAEQFF

D gene: NA
J gene: TRBJ2-1
clone size: few
V gene: TRBV20-1
CDR3 length: 14
CDR3 DNA: TGCAGTGCTAGAAGGGTCGGGGCGGGAAATGAGCAGTTCTTC
CDR3 protein: CSARRVGAGNEQFF

D gene: NA
J gene: TRBJ2-1
clone size: few
V gene: TRBV6-5
CDR3 length: 15
CDR3 DNA: TGTGCCAGCAGTTACTTAGGGATTTCCTACAATGAGCAGTTCTTC
CDR3 protein: CASSYLGISYNEQFF

D gene: TRBD2
J gene: TRBJ2-3
clone size: NA
V gene: TRBV7-8
CDR3 length: 16
CDR3 DNA: TGTGCCAGCAGCTTAGGGCGGGGGATGAAGACAGATACGCAGTATTTT
CDR3 protein: CASSLGRGMKTDTQYF

D gene: TRBD1
J gene: TRBJ2-1
clone size: NA
V gene: TRBV4-1
CDR3 length: 16
CDR3 DNA: TGCGCCAGCAGCCAAGATTCGACAGGGGGCACGAATGAGCAGTTCTTC
CDR3 protein: CASSQDSTGGTNEQFF

D gene: NA
J gene: TRBJ2-2
clone size: many
V gene: TRBV7-9
CDR3 length: 16
CDR3 DNA: TGTGCCAGCAGCTTAAGGTTGGGGGAGAACACCGGGGAGCTGTTTTTT
CDR3 protein: CASSLRLGENTGELFF

D gene: NA
J gene: TRBJ1-5
clone size: few
V gene: TRBV20-1
CDR3 length: 14
CDR3 DNA: TGCAGTGCTAGAGATCCGCAGAGCAATCAGCCCCAGCATTTT
CDR3 protein: CSARDPQSNQPQHF

D gene: NA
J gene: TRBJ1-1
clone size: NA
V gene: TRBV7-8
CDR3 length: 14
CDR3 DNA: TGTGCCAGCATCCCCGGGGTAACTACATCTGAAGCTTTCTTT
CDR3 protein: CASIPGVTTSEAFF

D gene: TRBD1
J gene: TRBJ2-3
clone size: NA
V gene: TRBV6-5
CDR3 length: 14
CDR3 DNA: TGTGCCAGCAGTTACGTGGCAGGGGGAGATACGCAGTATTTT
CDR3 protein: CASSYVAGGDTQYF

D gene: NA
J gene: TRBJ1-5
clone size: NA
V gene: TRBV7-9
CDR3 length: 14
CDR3 DNA: TGTGCCAGCAGCGCCGAAGGGGCTAATCAGCCCCAGCATTTT
CDR3 protein: CASSAEGANQPQHF

D gene: NA
J gene: TRBJ2-7
clone size: NA
V gene: TRBV6-1
CDR3 length: 18
CDR3 DNA: TGTGCCAGCAGTGAAGTTTTATATGCTCGGACACCCACCTACGAGCAGTACTTC
CDR3 protein: CASSEVLYARTPTYEQYF

D gene: TRBD1
J gene: TRBJ2-1
clone size: NA
V gene: TRBV19
CDR3 length: 13
CDR3 DNA: TGTGCCAGTAGGGGACAGCAAAACAATGAGCAGTTCTTC
CDR3 protein: CASRGQQNNEQFF

D gene: NA
J gene: TRBJ2-2
clone size: NA
V gene: TRBV7-6
CDR3 length: 15
CDR3 DNA: TGTGCCAGCAGCTTACCGGCAGGGGTCACCGGGGAGCTGTTTTTT
CDR3 protein: CASSLPAGVTGELFF

D gene: NA
J gene: TRBJ1-5
clone size: NA
V gene: TRBV6-5
CDR3 length: 14
CDR3 DNA: TGTGCCAGCAGGCCCACTCCGGCCACTCAGCCCCAGCATTTT
CDR3 protein: CASRPTPATQPQHF

D gene: NA
J gene: TRBJ1-1
clone size: NA
V gene: TRBV4-1
CDR3 length: 14
CDR3 DNA: TGCGCCAGCAGCCGGAGGGTCAGGAACACTGAAGCTTTCTTT
CDR3 protein: CASSRRVRNTEAFF

D gene: NA
J gene: TRBJ1-1
clone size: few
V gene: TRBV6-2/TRBV6-3
CDR3 length: 14
CDR3 DNA: TGTGCCAGCAGTTACTTGGGCGGGAACACTGAAGCTTTCTTT
CDR3 protein: CASSYLGGNTEAFF

D gene: TRBD1
J gene: TRBJ2-1
clone size: few
V gene: TRBV29-1
CDR3 length: 15
CDR3 DNA: TGCAGCGTTGAAACAGGGGAAGGGGCCTACAATGAGCAGTTCTTC
CDR3 protein: CSVETGEGAYNEQFF

D gene: TRBD2
J gene: TRBJ2-3
clone size: few
V gene: TRBV6-5
CDR3 length: 18
CDR3 DNA: TGTGCCAGCAGTTACGGGTTCGGGGGGAGGGAGGAGACAGATACGCAGTATTTT
CDR3 protein: CASSYGFGGREETDTQYF

D gene: TRBD1
J gene: TRBJ1-1
clone size: few
V gene: TRBV27
CDR3 length: 18
CDR3 DNA: TGTGCCAGCAGTTTTATCCTTGTCGGACAGGGGGTCGGTACTGAAGCTTTCTTT
CDR3 protein: CASSFILVGQGVGTEAFF

D gene: TRBD1
J gene: TRBJ2-3
clone size: few
V gene: TRBV7-9
CDR3 length: 16
CDR3 DNA: TGTGCCAGCAGCTCCCCTCGACAGGGTGGAACAGATACGCAGTATTTT
CDR3 protein: CASSSPRQGGTDTQYF

D gene: NA
J gene: TRBJ2-1
clone size: NA
V gene: TRBV19
CDR3 length: 15
CDR3 DNA: TGTGCCAGTAGTGTACACGGGACACCCTACAATGAGCAGTTCTTC
CDR3 protein: CASSVHGTPYNEQFF

D gene: NA
J gene: TRBJ2-7
clone size: NA
V gene: TRBV10-3
CDR3 length: 14
CDR3 DNA: TGTGCCATCAGATCCAGGGGGGATGGCTACGAGCAGTACTTC
CDR3 protein: CAIRSRGDGYEQYF

D gene: NA
J gene: TRBJ2-3
clone size: NA
V gene: TRBV4-1
CDR3 length: 15
CDR3 DNA: TGCGCCAGCAGCCAAGATACTCCAGAGGTGGATACGCAGTATTTT
CDR3 protein: CASSQDTPEVDTQYF